The rows below give T cell receptor beta chains drawn from one sample of a study of shared clonotypes between healthy human individuals. Here immunoSEQ multiplex PCR was the method, and the copy in TCRdb shows in-frame clones only, minus some. Among some 500,000 clones listed, over 60% were seen once. The sample taken for sequencing was PBMCs. All receptors derive from a woman aged 40 to 49 in good health. Some clones in this sample may be carry-over from other donors' samples. CDR3s include the opening cysteine and the closing phenylalanine or tryptophan. A D gene is named only where the DNA matches it firmly. Expanded clones are given a class, and other clones once, few, many or no size at all.

clone_size,j_call,v_call,d_call,cdr3_nt,cdr3_aa
-,TRBJ1-1,TRBV7-2,-,TGTGCCAGCAGCCCTGACATGAACACTGAAGCTTTCTTT,CASSPDMNTEAFF
-,TRBJ1-2,TRBV7-2,-,TGTGCCAGCTTCCTCTATGGCTACACCTTC,CASFLYGYTF
-,TRBJ1-5,TRBV15,TRBD1,TGTGCCACCAGCAGAGGCCGGAGGGGACAGGACGGGGGCAATCAGCCCCAGCATTTT,CATSRGRRGQDGGNQPQHF
-,TRBJ2-1,TRBV7-2,TRBD1,TGTGCCAGCAGCCGATACAGGGGCTCCTACAATGAGCAGTTCTTC,CASSRYRGSYNEQFF
-,TRBJ1-2,TRBV28,-,TGTGCCAGCAGTTTAGCGGAACGGACCTATGGCTACACCTTC,CASSLAERTYGYTF
-,TRBJ2-1,TRBV2,-,TGTGCCAGCAGCATGGGCTACCCTTCCTACAATGAGCAGTTCTTC,CASSMGYPSYNEQFF
-,TRBJ2-7,TRBV7-2,-,TGTGCCAGCAGCCCCAAGGCTGATATAGAGCAGTACTTC,CASSPKADIEQYF
-,TRBJ1-5,TRBV7-9,-,TGTGCCAGCAGCTTTTCCAGCAATCAGCCCCAGCATTTT,CASSFSSNQPQHF
many,TRBJ2-4,TRBV30,-,TGTGCCTGGAGTGTACTCAGCGGAGCCAAAAACATTCAGTACTTC,CAWSVLSGAKNIQYF
-,TRBJ1-4,TRBV7-6,-,TGTGCCAGCAGCCCAGACCCAAAGGTGTTTTTT,CASSPDPKVFF
-,TRBJ1-1,TRBV6-5,-,TGTGCCAGCAGTTACTCGACGGGAGACACTGAAGCTTTCTTT,CASSYSTGDTEAFF
medium-sized,TRBJ2-3,TRBV2,TRBD2,TGTGCCAGCAGTGGCCCTACTAGCGGAGACTCTAGCACAGATACGCAGTATTTT,CASSGPTSGDSSTDTQYF
-,TRBJ1-2,TRBV7-3,TRBD1,TGTGCCAGCAGCTCGCGACAGGGGGTCAACTATGGCTACACCTTC,CASSSRQGVNYGYTF
-,TRBJ1-1,TRBV7-9,-,TGTGCCAGCAGCTTCAACTCAGTGAACACTGAAGCTTTCTTT,CASSFNSVNTEAFF
-,TRBJ2-2,TRBV6-5,-,TGTGCCGGGGCTAGTCGAACCGGGGAGCTGTTTTTT,CAGASRTGELFF
-,TRBJ2-3,TRBV7-6,-,TGTGCCAGCGCGGAACAGGGTAATACGCAGTATTTT,CASAEQGNTQYF
-,TRBJ1-5,TRBV30,-,TGTGCCTGGAGTGGGAGGGGACGAGGCAATCAGCCCCAGCATTTT,CAWSGRGRGNQPQHF
-,TRBJ2-6,TRBV28,TRBD2,TGTGCCAGCAGTTTAGCCGGGGCTAGCGGTACCTCTGGGGCCAACGTCCTGACTTTC,CASSLAGASGTSGANVLTF
once,TRBJ1-5,TRBV18,TRBD1,TGTGCCAGCTCACTAACAGGGGTTGGTTATCAGCCCCAGCATTTT,CASSLTGVGYQPQHF
-,TRBJ2-2,TRBV7-3,-,TGTGCCAGCAGACCTGGGCCCAGCGACACCGGGGAGCTGTTTTTT,CASRPGPSDTGELFF
few,TRBJ2-2,TRBV6-5,TRBD1,TGTGCCAGCAGTCGACAGGGATTGTTCACCGGGGAGCTGTTTTTT,CASSRQGLFTGELFF
-,TRBJ2-1,TRBV19,TRBD2,TGTGCCAGTAGTATCGGTAGCGGGATCGATGAGCAGTTCTTC,CASSIGSGIDEQFF
-,TRBJ2-6,TRBV10-3,-,TGTGCCATCAGTGAGTCGTGGTCAGGGTCGGGCTCTGGGGCCAACGTCCTGACTTTC,CAISESWSGSGSGANVLTF
many,TRBJ2-2,TRBV4-3,-,TGCGCCAGCAGCCAAGGTGACCCGAACACCGGGGAGCTGTTTTTT,CASSQGDPNTGELFF
-,TRBJ2-2,TRBV5-1,-,TGCGCCAGCAGCTTGTTTTCGAACACCGGGGAGCTGTTTTTT,CASSLFSNTGELFF
-,TRBJ2-3,TRBV6-4,TRBD2,TGTGCCAGCAGTGACTCCGAGCGGGGCTCCACAGATACGCAGTATTTT,CASSDSERGSTDTQYF
-,TRBJ1-1,TRBV5-4,TRBD1,TGTGCCAGCAGGCATGGGAGGGACAGAGAGAACACTGAAGCTTTCTTT,CASRHGRDRENTEAFF
-,TRBJ2-3,TRBV7-2,-,TGTGCCAGCGAGGAGGGAGCAAGCACAGATACGCAGTATTTT,CASEEGASTDTQYF
-,TRBJ2-3,TRBV7-3,-,TGTGCCAGCAGCCTACCCGGCGGCGCAGATACGCAGTATTTT,CASSLPGGADTQYF
-,TRBJ1-3,TRBV6-4,TRBD1,TGTGCCAGCAGTCCCCCGGGACAGGAGGACCGGGGCTCTGGAAACACCATATATTTT,CASSPPGQEDRGSGNTIYF
-,TRBJ1-5,TRBV27,-,TGTGCCAGCAGGCTGGGCTATAGCAATCAGCCCCAGCATTTT,CASRLGYSNQPQHF
-,TRBJ1-5,TRBV11-2,-,TGTGCCAGCAGCTTAGCCCCTACCAATCAGCCCCAGCATTTT,CASSLAPTNQPQHF
-,TRBJ2-7,TRBV14,-,TGTGCCAGCCGACTTGAGGGGGTCTCCGAGCAGTACTTC,CASRLEGVSEQYF
many,TRBJ1-1,TRBV7-8,-,TGTGCCAGCAGCCGACGGGTGGAGAACACTGAAGCTTTCTTT,CASSRRVENTEAFF